The TCR beta chain described here comes from a study of PD-L1 blockade in urothelial cancer. This CDR3 region has 17 residues. CDR1 and CDR2 (germline): MDHEN, SYDVKM. V trimming: 5 bases; J trimming: 5 bases; junction bases outside the gene matches: 16. Sequencing used immunoSEQ multiplex PCR; TCRdb keeps in-frame clones, though not all of them. The sample includes approximately 110,000 clones, approximately 85% of them seen just once. The receptor was isolated from a man aged 50 or older with urothelial cancer. The sequencing here drew on PBMCs, taken around atezolizumab (anti-PD-L1) treatment. The chain combines TRBV28 with TRBJ2-5; 8 bases map to TRBD2. The CDR3 here is CASSPGRLAGSSETQYF. As DNA, the CDR3 is TGTGCCAGCAGTCCGGGGCGTTTAGCGGGATCCTCCGAGACCCAGTACTTC.